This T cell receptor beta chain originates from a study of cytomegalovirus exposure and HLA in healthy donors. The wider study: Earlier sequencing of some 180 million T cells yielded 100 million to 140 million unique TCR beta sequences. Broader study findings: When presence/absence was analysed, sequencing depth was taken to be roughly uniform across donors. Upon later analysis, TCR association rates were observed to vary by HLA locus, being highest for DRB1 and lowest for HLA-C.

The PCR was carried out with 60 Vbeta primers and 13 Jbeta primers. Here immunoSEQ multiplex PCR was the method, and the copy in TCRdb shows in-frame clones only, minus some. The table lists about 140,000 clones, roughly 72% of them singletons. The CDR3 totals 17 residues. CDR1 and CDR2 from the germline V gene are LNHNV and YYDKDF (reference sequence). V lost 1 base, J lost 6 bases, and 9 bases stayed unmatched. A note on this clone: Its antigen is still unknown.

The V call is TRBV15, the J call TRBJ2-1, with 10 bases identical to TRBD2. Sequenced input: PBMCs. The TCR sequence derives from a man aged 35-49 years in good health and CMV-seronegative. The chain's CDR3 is CATSRGGSGRAGNEQFF. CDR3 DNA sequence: TGTGCCACCAGCAGAGGAGGAAGCGGGAGGGCTGGCAATGAGCAGTTCTTC.